This entry is about one T cell receptor beta chain. What this receptor recognizes is not known. Per-base qualities were not stored, and no clone one base away is much larger. Library creation used the immunoSEQ multiplex PCR assay. TCRdb took this table from immuneACCESS and kept in-frame rearrangements with V and J called. Such tables lack part of the clones; where checked against another copy, unresolved V genes explain under half of the gap, and the rest is unexplained. Within this sample are approximately 15,000 clones, with 80% to 85% of them counted one time only. Of the sample, around 13% falls within the top ten clones. In the germline V gene (reference sequence), CDR1 corresponds to GTSNPN and CDR2 to SVGIG. Deletion took 2 bases off V and 5 bases off J, with a span of 12 bases between the germline ends. Inclusive of the bounding cysteine and phenylalanine, the CDR3 is 13 residues long. Solely the CDR3 DNA is kept, with 39 bases framed from the first base.

This record comes from a study of technical replicates of blood from a few donors (dated by TCRdb to about 2017). The sequencing sample was made of PBMCs. The chain was built from TRBV30 and TRBJ2-5; TRBD2 is possibly the D segment (7 matching bases). The TCR originated in a human donor in good health. The DNA sequence is TGTGCCTGGAGTAAGGGGAGGGGGGAGACCCAGTACTTC. Translation gives CAWSKGRGETQYF.